This T cell receptor (beta chain) is from a study of identifying expanded T cells in peripheral blood. The data were produced by immunoSEQ multiplex PCR, yet TCRdb's version contains in-frame clones alone and is incomplete. Seen here are some 76,000 clones, 90% observed once, and the top ten hold about 3.3%. The CDR3 contains 18 residues. Germline trimming cut 3 bases from V and 3 bases from J; bases unmatched to any gene: 9. Per germline, CDR1 KGHSH and CDR2 LQKENI. The clonotype comes from a person between 18 and 70 years old in good health. Sample: blood. This chain connects TRBV18 to TRBJ2-3; TRBD2 agrees at 13 bases. The CDR3 here is CASSPRRTSGSGTDTQYF. In DNA form, the CDR3 reads TGTGCCAGCTCACCCCGGAGGACTAGCGGGAGTGGTACAGATACGCAGTATTTT. Drawing the rest from reference TRBV18 and TRBJ2-3, the complete variable domain is NAGVMQNPRHLVRRRGQEARLRCSPMKGHSHVYWYRQLPEEGLKFMVYLQKENIIDESGMPKERFSAEFPKEGPSILRIQQVVRGDSAAYFCASSPRRTSGSGTDTQYFGPGTRLTVL.